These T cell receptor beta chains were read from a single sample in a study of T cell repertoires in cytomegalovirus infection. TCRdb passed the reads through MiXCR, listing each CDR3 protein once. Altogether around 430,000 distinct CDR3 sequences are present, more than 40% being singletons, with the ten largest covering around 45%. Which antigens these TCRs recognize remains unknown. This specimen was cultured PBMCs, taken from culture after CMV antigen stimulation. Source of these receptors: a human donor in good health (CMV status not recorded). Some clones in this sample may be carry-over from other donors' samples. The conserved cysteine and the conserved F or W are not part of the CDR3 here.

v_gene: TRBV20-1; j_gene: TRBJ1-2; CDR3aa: SAQRTGVRDGYT
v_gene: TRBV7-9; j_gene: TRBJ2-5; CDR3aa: ATSLFGGGRETQY
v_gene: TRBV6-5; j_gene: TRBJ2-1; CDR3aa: ASTFLDEQF
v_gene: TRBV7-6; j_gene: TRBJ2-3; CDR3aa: ASSLSPGTGYTDTQY
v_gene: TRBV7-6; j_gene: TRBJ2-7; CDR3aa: ASSAQLAGVEGVYEQY
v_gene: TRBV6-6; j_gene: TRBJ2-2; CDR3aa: ASSYSQALGGGELF
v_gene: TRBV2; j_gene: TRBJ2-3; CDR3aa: ASSVLQAPDTQY
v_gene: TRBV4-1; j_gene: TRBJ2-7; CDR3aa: ASSQEGAVSYEQY
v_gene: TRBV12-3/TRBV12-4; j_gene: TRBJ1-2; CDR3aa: ASSSTPRGGGYT
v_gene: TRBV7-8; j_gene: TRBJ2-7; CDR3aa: ASSLAGMQYEQY
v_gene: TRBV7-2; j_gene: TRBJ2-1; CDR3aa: ASSPDGTSGVNEQF